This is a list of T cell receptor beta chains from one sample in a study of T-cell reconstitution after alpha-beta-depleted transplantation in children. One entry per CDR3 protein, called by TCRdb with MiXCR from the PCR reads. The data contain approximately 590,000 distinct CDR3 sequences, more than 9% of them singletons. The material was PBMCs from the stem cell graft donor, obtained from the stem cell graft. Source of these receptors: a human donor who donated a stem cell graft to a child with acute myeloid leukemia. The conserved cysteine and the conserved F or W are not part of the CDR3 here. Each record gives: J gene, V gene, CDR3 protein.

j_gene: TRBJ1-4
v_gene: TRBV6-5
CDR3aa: ASTYRRSGEKLF

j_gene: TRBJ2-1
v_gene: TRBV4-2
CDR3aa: ASSPDDGSSYNEQF

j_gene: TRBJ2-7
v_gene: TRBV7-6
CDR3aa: ASSFNSPQSTGGYEQY

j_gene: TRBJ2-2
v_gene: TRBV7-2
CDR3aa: ASSPLPQATGELF

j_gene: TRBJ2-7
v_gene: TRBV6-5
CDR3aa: ASSYRYSYEQY

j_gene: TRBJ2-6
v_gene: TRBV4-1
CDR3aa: ASSQDLGLGANVLT

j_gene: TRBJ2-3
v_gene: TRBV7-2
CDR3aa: ASSSTTGSTDTQY

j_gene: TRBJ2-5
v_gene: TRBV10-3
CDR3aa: AISEVSQETQY

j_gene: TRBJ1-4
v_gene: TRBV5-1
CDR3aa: ASSSPTYQGQLF

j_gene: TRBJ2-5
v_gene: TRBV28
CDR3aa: ASSPYWTSAQETQY

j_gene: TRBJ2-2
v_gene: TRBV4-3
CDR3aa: ASSQDSGPGELF

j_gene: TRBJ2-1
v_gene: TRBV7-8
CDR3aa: ASSSTEDSDEQF

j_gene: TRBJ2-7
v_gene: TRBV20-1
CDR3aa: SASRVSWSYEQY

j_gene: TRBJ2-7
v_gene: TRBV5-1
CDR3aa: ASSTTGTAVSYEQY

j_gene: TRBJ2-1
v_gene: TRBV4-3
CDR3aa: ASSRGGSNPLEQF

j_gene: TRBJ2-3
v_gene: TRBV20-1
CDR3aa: SAKMTNRINTDTQY

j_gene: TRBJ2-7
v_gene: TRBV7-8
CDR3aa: ASSLGGQRIH

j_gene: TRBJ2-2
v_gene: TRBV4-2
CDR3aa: ASSPLAGGTNTGELF

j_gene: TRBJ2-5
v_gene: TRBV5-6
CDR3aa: ASSLAGLAGGLETQY

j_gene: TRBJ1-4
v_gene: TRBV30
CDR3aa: AWSGNEKLF

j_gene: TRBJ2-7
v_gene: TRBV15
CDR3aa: ATSRDSDRAAQEQY

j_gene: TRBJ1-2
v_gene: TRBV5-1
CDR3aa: ASSWTAWGYT

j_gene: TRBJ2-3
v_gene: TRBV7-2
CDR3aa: ASSLAGGSGDTQY

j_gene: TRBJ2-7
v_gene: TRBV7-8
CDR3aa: ASSYSGTLFEQY

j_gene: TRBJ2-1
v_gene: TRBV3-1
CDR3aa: ASSQAAGASYNEQF

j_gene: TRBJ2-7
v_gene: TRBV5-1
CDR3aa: ASSIAGGPREQY

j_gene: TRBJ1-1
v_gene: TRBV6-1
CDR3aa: ASSERTGTGMNTEAF

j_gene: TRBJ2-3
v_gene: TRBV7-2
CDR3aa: ASSLRGAGTDTQY

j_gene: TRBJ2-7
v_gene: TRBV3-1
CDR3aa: ASSQDGLAGNEQY

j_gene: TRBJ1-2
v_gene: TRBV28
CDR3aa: ASSSEVYGYT

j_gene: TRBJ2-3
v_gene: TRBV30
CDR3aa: AWKSATDTQY

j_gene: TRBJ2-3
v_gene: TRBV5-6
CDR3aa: ASSLGSSPSTDTQY

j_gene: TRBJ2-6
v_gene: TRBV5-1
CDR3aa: ASSGGGSGANVLT

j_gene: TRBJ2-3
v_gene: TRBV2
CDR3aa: ASSGNTHSTDTQY

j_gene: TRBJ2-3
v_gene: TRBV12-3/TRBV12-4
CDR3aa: ASRPTGARGTDTQY

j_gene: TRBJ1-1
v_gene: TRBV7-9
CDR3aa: ASSRKWGATGARTEAF

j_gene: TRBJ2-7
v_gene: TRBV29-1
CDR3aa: SVQTGSHYDYEQY

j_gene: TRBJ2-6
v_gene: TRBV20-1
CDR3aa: SARGVGAGANVLT

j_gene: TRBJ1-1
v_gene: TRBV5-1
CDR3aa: ASSLNEAADAF

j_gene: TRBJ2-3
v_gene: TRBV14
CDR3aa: ASSHQRGGRSTDTQY

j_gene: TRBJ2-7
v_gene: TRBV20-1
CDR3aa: SARQVGEQY

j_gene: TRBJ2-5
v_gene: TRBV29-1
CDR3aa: SVALVGETQY

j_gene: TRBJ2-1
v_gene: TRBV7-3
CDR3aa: ASSLWVGGEQF

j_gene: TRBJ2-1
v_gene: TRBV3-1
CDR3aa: ASSYGSGIYNEQF

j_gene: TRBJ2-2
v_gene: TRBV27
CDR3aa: ASSLGGRSVSTGELF

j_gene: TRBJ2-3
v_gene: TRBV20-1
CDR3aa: SASPLSGGNTDTQY

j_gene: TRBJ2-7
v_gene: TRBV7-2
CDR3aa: ASSLYSGLSSYEQY

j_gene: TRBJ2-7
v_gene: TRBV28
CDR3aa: ASSSQGTLGRY

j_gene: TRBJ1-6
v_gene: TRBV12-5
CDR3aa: ASGLGGGSPLH

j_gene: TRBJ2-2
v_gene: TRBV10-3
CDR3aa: ASTEEAGTGELF

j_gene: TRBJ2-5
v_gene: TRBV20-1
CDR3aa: SARALVSQETQY

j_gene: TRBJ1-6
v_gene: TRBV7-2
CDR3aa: ASSFTGNNSPLH

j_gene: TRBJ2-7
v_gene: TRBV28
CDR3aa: ASSFEGGAPYEQY

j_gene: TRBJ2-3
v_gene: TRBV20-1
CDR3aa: SARTGGPDTQY

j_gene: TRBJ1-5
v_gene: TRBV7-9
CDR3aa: ASRNADQPQH

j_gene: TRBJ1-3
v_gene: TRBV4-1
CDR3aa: ASSQVRVIASGNTIY

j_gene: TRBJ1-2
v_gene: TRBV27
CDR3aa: ASGSGTGYGYT

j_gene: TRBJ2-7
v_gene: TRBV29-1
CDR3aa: SARLGTYEQY

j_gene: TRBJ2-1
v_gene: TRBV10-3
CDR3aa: ASAGTRSSYNEQF

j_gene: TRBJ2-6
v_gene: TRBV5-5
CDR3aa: ASSLARGQSGANVLT